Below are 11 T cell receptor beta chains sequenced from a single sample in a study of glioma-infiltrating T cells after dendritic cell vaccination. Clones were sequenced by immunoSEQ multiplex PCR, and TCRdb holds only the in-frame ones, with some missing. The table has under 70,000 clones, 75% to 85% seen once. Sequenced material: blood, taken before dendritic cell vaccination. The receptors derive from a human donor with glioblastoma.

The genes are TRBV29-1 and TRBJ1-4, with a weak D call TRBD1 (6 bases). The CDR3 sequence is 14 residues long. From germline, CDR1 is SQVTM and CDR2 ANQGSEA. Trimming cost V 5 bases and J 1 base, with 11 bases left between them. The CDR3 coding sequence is TGCAGCGTTTCAGGGGTTCGAACTAATGAAAAACTGTTTTTT. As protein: CSVSGVRTNEKLFF. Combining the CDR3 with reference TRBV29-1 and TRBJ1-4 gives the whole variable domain SAVISQKPSRDICQRGTSLTIQCQVDSQVTMMFWYRQQPGQSLTLIATANQGSEATYESGFVIDKFPISRPNLTFSTLTVSNMSPEDSSIYLCSVSGVRTNEKLFFGSGTQLSVL.

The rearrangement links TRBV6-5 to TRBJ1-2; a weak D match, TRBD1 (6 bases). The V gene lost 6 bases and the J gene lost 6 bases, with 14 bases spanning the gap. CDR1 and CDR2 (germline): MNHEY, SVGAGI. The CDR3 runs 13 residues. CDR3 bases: TGTGCCAGCAGGGTCGCTACAGGGAATGGCTACACCTTC. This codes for CASRVATGNGYTF.

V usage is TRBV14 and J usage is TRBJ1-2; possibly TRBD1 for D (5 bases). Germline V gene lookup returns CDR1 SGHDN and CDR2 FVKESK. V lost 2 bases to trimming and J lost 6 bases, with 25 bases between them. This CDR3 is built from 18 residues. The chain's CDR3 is CASSQRLQGLGYGDGYTF. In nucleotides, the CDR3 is TGTGCCAGCAGCCAACGGTTGCAGGGTCTCGGATATGGGGATGGCTACACCTTC.

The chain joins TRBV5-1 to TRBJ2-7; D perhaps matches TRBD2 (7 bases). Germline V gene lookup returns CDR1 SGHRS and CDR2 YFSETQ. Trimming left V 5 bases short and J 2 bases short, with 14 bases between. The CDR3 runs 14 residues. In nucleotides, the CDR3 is TGCGCCAGCAGACCGGGCGGGGGCACCTACGAGCAGTACTTC. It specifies CASRPGGGTYEQYF.

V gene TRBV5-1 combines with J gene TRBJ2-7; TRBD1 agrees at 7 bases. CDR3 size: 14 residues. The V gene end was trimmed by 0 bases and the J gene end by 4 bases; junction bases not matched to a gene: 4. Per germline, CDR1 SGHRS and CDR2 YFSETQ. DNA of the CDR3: TGCGCCAGCAGCTTGGAGACAGGGTGGTACGAGCAGTACTTC. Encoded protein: CASSLETGWYEQYF.

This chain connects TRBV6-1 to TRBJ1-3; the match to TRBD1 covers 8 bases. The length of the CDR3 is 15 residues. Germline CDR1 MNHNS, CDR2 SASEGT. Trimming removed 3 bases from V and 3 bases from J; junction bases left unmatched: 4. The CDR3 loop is CASSDQGQGGNTIYF. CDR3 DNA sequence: TGTGCCAGCAGTGACCAAGGACAGGGTGGAAACACCATATATTTT.

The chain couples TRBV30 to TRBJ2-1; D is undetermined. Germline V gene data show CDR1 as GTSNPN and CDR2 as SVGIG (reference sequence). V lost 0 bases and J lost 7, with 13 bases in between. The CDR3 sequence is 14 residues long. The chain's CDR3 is CAWSVLGASNEQFF. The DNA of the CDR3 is TGTGCCTGGAGTGTACTTGGAGCGTCAAATGAGCAGTTCTTC.

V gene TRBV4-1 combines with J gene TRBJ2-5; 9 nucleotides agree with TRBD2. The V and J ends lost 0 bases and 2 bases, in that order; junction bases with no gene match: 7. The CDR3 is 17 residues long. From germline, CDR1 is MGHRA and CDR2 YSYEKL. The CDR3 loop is CASSQEGGLAGQETQYF. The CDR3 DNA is TGCGCCAGCAGCCAAGAAGGAGGGCTAGCGGGGCAAGAGACCCAGTACTTC.

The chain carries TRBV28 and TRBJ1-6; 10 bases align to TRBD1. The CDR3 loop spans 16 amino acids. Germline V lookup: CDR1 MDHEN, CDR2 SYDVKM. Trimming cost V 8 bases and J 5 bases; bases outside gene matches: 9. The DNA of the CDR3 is TGTGCCAGCGGACCGGACAGGGGGGATGATAATTCACCCCTCCACTTT. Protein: CASGPDRGDDNSPLHF.

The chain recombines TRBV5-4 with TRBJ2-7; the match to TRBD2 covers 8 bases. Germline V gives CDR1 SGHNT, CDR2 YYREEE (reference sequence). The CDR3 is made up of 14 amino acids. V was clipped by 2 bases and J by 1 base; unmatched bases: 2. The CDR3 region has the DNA TGTGCCAGCAGCTTCGGGGGGGAATCCTACGAGCAGTACTTC. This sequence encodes CASSFGGESYEQYF.

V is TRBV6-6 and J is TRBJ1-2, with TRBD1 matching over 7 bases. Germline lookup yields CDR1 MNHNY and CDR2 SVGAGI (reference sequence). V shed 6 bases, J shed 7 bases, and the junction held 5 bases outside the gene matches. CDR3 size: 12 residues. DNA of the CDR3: TGTGCCAGCAGCCCGGGACAGCCTGGCTACACCTTC. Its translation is CASSPGQPGYTF.